This is a list of T cell receptor beta chains from one sample in a study of T cell responses to AZD1222 COVID-19 vaccine. This table comes from immunoSEQ multiplex PCR, and its TCRdb copy is limited to in-frame clones, with some not included. The profile shows about 150,000 clones, about 93% of them singletons. The specimen was peripheral blood, collected 28 days after the second AZD1222 dose. These receptors were collected from an adult who received the AZD1222 COVID-19 vaccine. CDR3s include the opening cysteine and the closing phenylalanine or tryptophan. D genes are given only for firm matches. Rows give clone size only sometimes, using once, few, many, or a class for an expanded clone.

TGCGCCAGCAGCCGTCGGACAGGTCAAAGGGGGGGCTACACCTTC	CASSRRTGQRGGYTF	NA	TRBJ1-2	TRBD1	TRBV5-1
TGTGCCAGCACTCTGGACAGGGGGCGGAATGAGCAGTTCTTC	CASTLDRGRNEQFF	NA	TRBJ2-1	TRBD1	TRBV6-5
TGTGCCAGCAGGGCCGGGACTAGCTACTACGAGCAGTACTTC	CASRAGTSYYEQYF	NA	TRBJ2-7	TRBD2	TRBV27
TGCGCCAGCCGGATATGGACAGGGCTAGAAAACACCATATATTTT	CASRIWTGLENTIYF	NA	TRBJ1-3	TRBD1	TRBV5-1
TGTGCCAGCAGGTCAGGAGTTACAGAACGAAGATATTTT	CASRSGVTERRYF	once	TRBJ1-3	NA	TRBV6-5
TGTGCCAGCAGGGACGACACGAACTATGGCTACACCTTC	CASRDDTNYGYTF	NA	TRBJ1-2	NA	TRBV2
TGTGCCAGCAGCTTAAGGGCGGCGGGGGCAAGCACAGATACGCAGTATTTT	CASSLRAAGASTDTQYF	NA	TRBJ2-3	NA	TRBV5-8
TGTGCCAGCAAGAAGGGGGCCCTCGAGCAGTACTTC	CASKKGALEQYF	NA	TRBJ2-7	TRBD1	TRBV28
TGTGCCAGCAGTGAGTCCGGGACACGACAAAGCGAGGCTTTCTTT	CASSESGTRQSEAFF	NA	TRBJ1-1	NA	TRBV2
TGTGCCGCCCCGGGACAGGGGATCACAGATACGCAGTATTTT	CAAPGQGITDTQYF	NA	TRBJ2-3	TRBD1	TRBV6-5
TGTGCCAGCATCCCGACAGGCAACTCTGGAAACACCATATATTTT	CASIPTGNSGNTIYF	NA	TRBJ1-3	NA	TRBV6-1
TGTGCCAGCAGTCGACAGGACAAGTCACCCCTCCACTTT	CASSRQDKSPLHF	NA	TRBJ1-6	NA	TRBV12-3/TRBV12-4
TGTGCCATCAGTGAAGGCCGCCGGCAGGGGTCGGTCACTGAAGCTTTCTTT	CAISEGRRQGSVTEAFF	NA	TRBJ1-1	NA	TRBV10-3
TGCGCCAGCAGCGCGAACAGGGGGCAAGGAGTCCAGTACTTC	CASSANRGQGVQYF	NA	TRBJ2-5	TRBD1	TRBV5-1
TGTGCCAGCAGCCAAGACTTCTGGGATCGGGAGCTGTTTTTT	CASSQDFWDRELFF	NA	TRBJ2-2	NA	TRBV3-1/TRBV3-2
TGTGCCAGCAGCTTAGGGGCCGAATACGAGCAGTACTTC	CASSLGAEYEQYF	NA	TRBJ2-7	NA	TRBV7-9
TGTGCCAGCAGGTCTAGCGGGGAGAGCTACGAGCAGTACTTC	CASRSSGESYEQYF	few	TRBJ2-7	TRBD2	TRBV28